The 18 T cell receptor beta chains below all came from one sample that was sequenced in a study of blood T cell repertoires in COVID-19. Sequenced by immunoSEQ multiplex PCR; TCRdb stores in-frame clones only, minus some. Of 55,000 to 85,000 clones detected, roughly 84% appear once; the ten largest clones hold roughly 10%. Material: peripheral blood. The receptors come from a woman between 18 and 29 years old with acute or convalescent COVID-19.

The table lists this clone with a count of one. The chain employs TRBV28 and TRBJ1-5, with 7 bases fitting TRBD1. The CDR3 covers 16 residues. CDR1 is MDHEN, CDR2 SYDVKM, per germline. The J segment lost 0 bases and the V segment lost 3 bases, leaving 5 bases of the junction unmatched. CDR3 amino acids: CASSFGTANSNQPQHF. Written as DNA, the CDR3 is TGTGCCAGCAGTTTTGGGACAGCTAATAGCAATCAGCCCCAGCATTTT. Full variable domain (rest looked up from reference TRBV28 and TRBJ1-5): DVKVTQSSRYLVKRTGEKVFLECVQDMDHENMFWYRQDPGLGLRLIYFSYDVKMKEKGDIPEGYSVSREKKERFSLILESASTNQTSMYLCASSFGTANSNQPQHFGDGTRLSIL.

The chain links TRBV5-6 to TRBJ1-2; TRBD1 aligns across 7 bases. From germline, CDR1 is SGHDT and CDR2 YYEEEE. J was trimmed by 8 bases and V by 0 bases; bases with no gene match: 10. This CDR3 comprises 15 residues. Here the CDR3 reads CASSLGSTGILGYTF. CDR3 nucleotides: TGTGCCAGCAGCTTGGGGTCGACAGGGATATTAGGCTACACCTTC.

The V gene is TRBV4-2, the J gene TRBJ1-3; possibly TRBD1 for D (5 bases). Trimming cost V 0 bases and J 0 bases, with 9 bases left between them. The CDR3 has 16 residues. Germline V lookup: CDR1 LGHNA, CDR2 YNFKEQ. CDR3 sequence (DNA): TGTGCCAGCAGCCAAGAAGGGCAGGGCTCTGGAAACACCATATATTTT. It encodes CASSQEGQGSGNTIYF.

The chain joins TRBV4-1 to TRBJ2-3; D remains ambiguous. Germline V gene sequence: CDR1 MGHRA, CDR2 YSYEKL. Trimming stripped 2 bases from V and 6 bases from J, with 18 bases between. The CDR3 is 16 residues long. The CDR3 DNA reads as TGCGCCAGCAGCCAAACCTCTACCCTGGGCAGCGATACGCAGTATTTT. Translating gives CASSQTSTLGSDTQYF.

The CDR3 nucleotides are TGTGCCAGCAGTGAAACGGGGGGGCCCTACAATGAGCAGTTCTTC. Its translation is CASSETGGPYNEQFF. The genes are TRBV6-1 and TRBJ2-1, with TRBD2 matching over 8 bases. Trimming took 2 bases from V and 2 from J; bases not matched to a gene: 2. This CDR3 comprises 15 residues. CDR1 is MNHNS and CDR2 is SASEGT in the germline V gene.

The CDR3 reads CASSPRQSNQPQHF. The DNA of the CDR3 is TGTGCCAGTAGTCCCCGACAGTCCAATCAGCCCCAGCATTTT. This rearrangement joins TRBV19 to TRBJ1-5; the D gene is possibly TRBD1 (5 bases). CDR1 is LNHDA and CDR2 is SQIVND in the germline V gene (reference sequence). The CDR3 has 14 amino acids. V was trimmed by 5 bases and J by 3 bases, leaving 11 bases between them.

The chain uses TRBV3-1 (or the pseudogene TRBV3-2) and TRBJ2-7; 12 bases are shared with TRBD2. Germline CDR1 LGHDT, CDR2 YNNKEL (reference sequence). Trimming at V came to 4 bases and at J to 10 bases, leaving 8 bases not matched to a gene. The CDR3 totals 14 residues. CDR3 in DNA: TGTGCCAGCAGCCCGACTAGCGGGAGTTCGGATCAGTACTTC. Protein sequence: CASSPTSGSSDQYF.

The V and J genes are TRBV6-5 and TRBJ2-1; perhaps TRBD2 as D (5 bases). Trimming shortened V by 2 bases and J by 0 bases, and 11 bases separated the two germline ends. The germline CDR1 and CDR2 sequences are MNHEY and SVGAGI. CDR3 size: 16 residues. The CDR3 DNA is TGTGCCAGCAGTTACCGGAGGACCCACTCCTACAATGAGCAGTTCTTC. It is translated as CASSYRRTHSYNEQFF.

This sequence joins TRBV2 and TRBJ1-2; D not resolved. This CDR3 contains 15 residues. The germline gives CDR1 SNHLY, CDR2 FYNNEI. The V and J ends lost 7 bases and 3 bases respectively, with 18 bases between them. CDR3 nucleotides: TGTGCCAGCATTCAACCAGCGGTATCGGACTATGGCTACACCTTC. It translates to CASIQPAVSDYGYTF.

The chain uses TRBV7-9 and TRBJ2-1; 15 bases are shared with TRBD2. The CDR3 sequence is 15 residues long. J lost 9 bases, V lost 5 bases, and 5 bases had no gene match. Germline CDR1 and CDR2: SEHNR and FQNEAQ (reference sequence). This CDR3 reads CASSPGTSGRSEQFF. CDR3 DNA: TGTGCCAGCAGCCCGGGGACTAGCGGGAGGAGTGAGCAGTTCTTC. Based on the CDR3 plus reference TRBV7-9 and TRBJ2-1, the full variable domain is DTGVSQNPRHKITKRGQNVTFRCDPISEHNRLYWYRQTLGQGPEFLTYFQNEAQLEKSRLLSDRFSAERPKGSFSTLEIQRTEQGDSAMYLCASSPGTSGRSEQFFGPGTRLTVL.

This chain joins TRBV6-5 and TRBJ1-2; TRBD1 might be the D (5 bases). CDR1 and CDR2 from the germline V gene are MNHEY and SVGAGI. The CDR3 totals 14 residues. Trimming left V 5 bases short and J 1 base short, with 11 bases between. CDR3 sequence reads: CASSRQGFNYGYTF. CDR3 nucleotide sequence: TGTGCCAGCAGTCGTCAGGGATTTAACTATGGCTACACCTTC.

The rearrangement links TRBV24-1 to TRBJ2-2, with 7 bases lining up with TRBD1. CDR1 and CDR2 from the germline V gene are KGHDR and SFDVKD. The CDR3 has 14 residues. Unmatched junction bases numbered 9, after V lost 9 bases and J lost 6 bases. In nucleotides, the CDR3 is TGTGCCACCTCCGCGACAGGGTACCCCGGGGAGCTGTTTTTT. Its translation is CATSATGYPGELFF.

This chain joins TRBV11-2 and TRBJ2-1, with D perhaps TRBD1 (6 bases). With 5 bases removed from V and 7 bases from J, the gap between germline ends came to 18 bases. From germline, CDR1 is SGHAT and CDR2 FQNNGV. The length of the CDR3 is 15 residues. The CDR3 region is CASSLLQGPGNEQFF. CDR3 DNA sequence: TGTGCCAGCAGCCTGCTACAGGGACCAGGGAATGAGCAGTTCTTC.

V gene TRBV27 combines with J gene TRBJ2-7, with a possible D match to TRBD2 (7 bases). Germline V gene lookup returns CDR1 MNHEY and CDR2 SMNVEV (reference sequence). V was cut by 6 bases and J by 2 bases, with 14 bases left in between. The CDR3 runs to 14 residues. The CDR3 here is CASRNGGPTYEQYF. The CDR3 DNA is TGTGCCAGCAGAAACGGGGGGCCCACCTACGAGCAGTACTTC.

The chain couples TRBV6-6 to TRBJ1-2; unclear D gene. V was clipped by 2 bases and J by 4 bases, with 17 bases between them. Per the germline V gene, CDR1 is MNHNY and CDR2 is SVGAGI (reference sequence). The CDR3 runs to 16 residues. CDR3 sequence (DNA): TGTGCCAGCAGTTACCCCGCCCGGGTAGGCGGCTATGGCTACACCTTC. Its protein product is CASSYPARVGGYGYTF.

The chain couples TRBV5-5 to TRBJ1-6; 8 positions match TRBD1. Germline values: CDR1 SGHKS, CDR2 YYEKEE (reference sequence). The CDR3 is made up of 18 amino acids. V trimming: 4 bases; J trimming: 8 bases; junction bases outside the gene matches: 17. Written as DNA, the CDR3 is TGTGCCAGCAGCCCCTCTAAGGGGCAGGGGGCTTTGGATTCACCCCTCCACTTT. It yields the protein CASSPSKGQGALDSPLHF.

V usage is TRBV2 and J usage is TRBJ1-2, with TRBD1 matching over 8 bases. The CDR3 spans 13 residues. The germline gives CDR1 SNHLY, CDR2 FYNNEI. The ends lost 8 bases at V and 6 bases at J; junction bases unmatched: 8. The chain's CDR3 is CASSRDRMDGYTF. CDR3 DNA: TGTGCCAGCTCCCGGGACAGGATGGATGGCTACACCTTC.

This chain links TRBV6-2 or TRBV6-3 with TRBJ2-7, with TRBD2 matching 11 bases. CDR1 and CDR2 from the germline V gene are MNHEY and SVGEGT. J gave up 4 bases and V 5 bases, and 13 bases lay outside the gene matches. The CDR3 runs 17 residues. The CDR3 DNA sequence: TGTGCCAGCAGTACGCTCCCCGGGACTAGCGGATCTTACGAGCAGTACTTC. This translates into CASSTLPGTSGSYEQYF.